A selection of T cell receptor beta chains follows, all from one sample in a study of spatial heterogeneity in lung cancer. TCRdb analysed the 5' RACE reads with MiXCR anew, one entry per CDR3 protein. This table has some 78,000 distinct CDR3 sequences, 8% appearing once. The sequencing used PBMCs, collected at surgery. Every receptor here comes from a male donor with early-stage non-small cell lung cancer. Both conserved end residues are part of each CDR3. A D gene is named only where the DNA matches it firmly. Clone sizes are given selectively: once, few, many, or a class where the clone is expanded.

>-|TRBV7-2|-|TRBJ1-4
CASSFTGLGEKLFF
>-|TRBV25-1|-|TRBJ2-5
CASSPPGTALAAQYF
>-|TRBV5-1|-|TRBJ2-1
CASSLGLSRNEQFF
>-|TRBV4-1|-|TRBJ1-1
CASSQEFSGWRMNTEAFF
>-|TRBV30|-|TRBJ1-1
CAWTLTADTEAFF
>-|TRBV7-2|many|TRBJ1-1
CASSFGLSNTEAFF
>-|TRBV5-1|few|TRBJ2-3
CASAAGSRGPDTQYF
>TRBD2|TRBV4-2|few|TRBJ2-1
CASSRGGTGTSGGSYNEQFF
>-|TRBV5-1|many|TRBJ2-1
CASSEGGRNNEQFF
>-|TRBV29-1|many|TRBJ2-7
CSGGRSSYEQYF
>TRBD1|TRBV4-2|many|TRBJ2-7
CASSEGAPDEQYF
>-|TRBV11-3|many|TRBJ2-3
CASSLRPASTDTQYF